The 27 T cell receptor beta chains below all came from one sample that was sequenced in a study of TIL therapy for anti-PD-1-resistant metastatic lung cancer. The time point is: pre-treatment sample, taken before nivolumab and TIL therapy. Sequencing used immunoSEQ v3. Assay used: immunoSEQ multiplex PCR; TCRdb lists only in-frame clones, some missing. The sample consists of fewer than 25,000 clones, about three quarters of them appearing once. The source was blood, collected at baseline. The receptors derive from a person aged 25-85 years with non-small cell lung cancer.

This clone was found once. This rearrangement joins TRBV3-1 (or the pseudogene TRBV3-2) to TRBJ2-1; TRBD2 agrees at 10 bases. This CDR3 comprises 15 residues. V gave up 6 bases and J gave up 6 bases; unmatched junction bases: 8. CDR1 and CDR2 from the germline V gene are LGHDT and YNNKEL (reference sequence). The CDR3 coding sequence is TGTGCCAGCAGGCAACTAGCGGGATTGGGCAATGAGCAGTTCTTC. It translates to CASRQLAGLGNEQFF.

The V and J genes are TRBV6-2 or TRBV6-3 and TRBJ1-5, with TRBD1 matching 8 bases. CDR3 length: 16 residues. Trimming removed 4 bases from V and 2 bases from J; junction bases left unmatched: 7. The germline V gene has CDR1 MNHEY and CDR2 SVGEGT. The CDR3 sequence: CASSSPDRARNQPQHF. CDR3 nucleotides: TGTGCCAGCAGTTCCCCGGACAGGGCCCGCAATCAGCCCCAGCATTTT.

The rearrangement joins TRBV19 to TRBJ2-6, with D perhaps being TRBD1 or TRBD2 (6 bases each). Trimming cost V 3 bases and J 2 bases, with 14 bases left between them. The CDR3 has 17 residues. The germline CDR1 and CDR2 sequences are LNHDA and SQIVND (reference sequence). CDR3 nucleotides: TGTGCCAGTAGTATGGGGGGCGGAGACCCTGGGGCCAACGTCCTGACTTTC. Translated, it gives CASSMGGGDPGANVLTF.

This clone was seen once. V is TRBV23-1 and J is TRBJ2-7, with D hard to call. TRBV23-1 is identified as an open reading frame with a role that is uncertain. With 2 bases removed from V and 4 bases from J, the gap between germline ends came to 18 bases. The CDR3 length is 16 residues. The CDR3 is CASSQAETSKEYEQYF. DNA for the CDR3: TGCGCCAGCAGTCAAGCAGAGACCTCTAAAGAGTACGAGCAGTACTTC.

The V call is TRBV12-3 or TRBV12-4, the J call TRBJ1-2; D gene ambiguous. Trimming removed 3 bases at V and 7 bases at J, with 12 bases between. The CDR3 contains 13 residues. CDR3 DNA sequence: TGTGCCAGCAGTTTCGGGAATCGGGCTGGCTACACCTTC. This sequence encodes CASSFGNRAGYTF.

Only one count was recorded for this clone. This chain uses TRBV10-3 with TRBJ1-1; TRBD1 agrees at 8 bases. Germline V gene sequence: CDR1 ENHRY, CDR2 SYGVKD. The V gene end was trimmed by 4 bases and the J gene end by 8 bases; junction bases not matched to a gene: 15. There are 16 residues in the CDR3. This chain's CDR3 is CAISGRGDRLLTEAFF. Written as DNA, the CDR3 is TGTGCCATCAGTGGGAGGGGGGACAGGCTGCTAACCGAAGCTTTCTTT.

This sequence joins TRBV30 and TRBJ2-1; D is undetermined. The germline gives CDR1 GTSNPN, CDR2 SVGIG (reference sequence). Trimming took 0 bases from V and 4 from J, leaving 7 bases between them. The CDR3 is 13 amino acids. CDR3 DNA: TGTGCCTGGAGTGTACAAAGTTACAATGAGCAGTTCTTC. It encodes CAWSVQSYNEQFF.

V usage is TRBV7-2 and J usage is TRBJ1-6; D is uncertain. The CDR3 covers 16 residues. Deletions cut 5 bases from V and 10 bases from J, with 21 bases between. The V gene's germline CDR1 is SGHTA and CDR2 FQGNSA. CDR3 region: CASSLQRAGSRSPLHF. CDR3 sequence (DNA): TGTGCCAGCAGCCTACAAAGAGCAGGTTCAAGGTCACCCCTCCACTTT.

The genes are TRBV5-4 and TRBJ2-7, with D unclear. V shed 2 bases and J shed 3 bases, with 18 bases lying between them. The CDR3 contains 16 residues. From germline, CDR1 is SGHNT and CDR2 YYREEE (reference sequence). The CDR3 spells CASSFQGAGLLYEQYV. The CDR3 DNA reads TGTGCCAGCAGCTTCCAAGGTGCAGGCCTTCTCTACGAGCAGTACGTC.

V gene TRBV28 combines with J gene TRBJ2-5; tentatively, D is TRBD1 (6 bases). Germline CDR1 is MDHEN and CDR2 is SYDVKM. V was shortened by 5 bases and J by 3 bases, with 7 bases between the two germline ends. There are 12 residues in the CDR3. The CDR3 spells CASSQGKETQYF. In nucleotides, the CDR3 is TGTGCCAGCAGTCAGGGGAAAGAGACCCAGTACTTC.

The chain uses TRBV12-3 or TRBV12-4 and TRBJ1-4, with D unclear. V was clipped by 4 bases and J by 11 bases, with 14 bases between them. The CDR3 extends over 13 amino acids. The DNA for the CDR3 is TGTGCCAGCAGTTCTGGACGCTATTATAAACTGTTTTTT. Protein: CASSSGRYYKLFF.

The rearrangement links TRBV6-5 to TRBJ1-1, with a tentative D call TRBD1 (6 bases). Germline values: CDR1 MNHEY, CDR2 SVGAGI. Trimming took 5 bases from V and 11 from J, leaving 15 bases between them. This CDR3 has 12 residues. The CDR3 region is CASSNPGHRAFF. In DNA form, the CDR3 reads TGTGCCAGCAGTAATCCGGGACATCGGGCTTTCTTT.

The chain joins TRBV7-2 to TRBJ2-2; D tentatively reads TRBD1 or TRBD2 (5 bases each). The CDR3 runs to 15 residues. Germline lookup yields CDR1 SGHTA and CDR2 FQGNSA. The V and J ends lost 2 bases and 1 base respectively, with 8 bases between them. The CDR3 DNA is TGTGCCAGCAGCTTACGGGGCTTGAACACCGGGGAGCTGTTTTTT. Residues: CASSLRGLNTGELFF.

CDR3 DNA: TGCGCCAGCAGCTTGGACGGACAGGGGGCCTACGAGCAGTACTTC. Protein: CASSLDGQGAYEQYF. This rearrangement joins TRBV5-1 to TRBJ2-7, with 10 bases matching TRBD1. There are 15 residues in the CDR3. V gave up 0 bases and J gave up 2 bases; unmatched junction bases: 2. Germline CDR1 reads SGHRS; CDR2 reads YFSETQ. The variable domain in full, completed from reference TRBV5-1 and TRBJ2-7, reads KAGVTQTPRYLIKTRGQQVTLSCSPISGHRSVSWYQQTPGQGLQFLFEYFSETQRNKGNFPGRFSGRQFSNSRSEMNVSTLELGDSALYLCASSLDGQGAYEQYFGPGTRLTVT.

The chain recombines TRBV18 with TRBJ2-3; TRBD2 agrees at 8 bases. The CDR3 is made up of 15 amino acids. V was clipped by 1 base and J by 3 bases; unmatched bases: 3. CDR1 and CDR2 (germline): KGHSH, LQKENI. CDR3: CASSPRVAGTDTQYF. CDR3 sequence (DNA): TGTGCCAGCTCACCACGGGTAGCGGGAACAGATACGCAGTATTTT.

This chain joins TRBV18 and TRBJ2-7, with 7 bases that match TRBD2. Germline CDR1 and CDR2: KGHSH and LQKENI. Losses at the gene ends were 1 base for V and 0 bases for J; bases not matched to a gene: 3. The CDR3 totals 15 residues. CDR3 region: CASSPRAGISYEQYF. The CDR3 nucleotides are TGTGCCAGCTCACCACGAGCGGGAATCTCCTACGAGCAGTACTTC.

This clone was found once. The CDR3 sequence is CASSHLWTLYNEQFF. CDR3 bases: TGTGCCAGCAGCCACCTTTGGACCTTATACAATGAGCAGTTCTTC. The V and J genes are TRBV14 and TRBJ2-1; no definite D call. V lost 3 bases, J lost 4 bases, and 13 bases lay in between. Germline V CDR1 and CDR2: SGHDN, FVKESK. This CDR3 comprises 15 residues.

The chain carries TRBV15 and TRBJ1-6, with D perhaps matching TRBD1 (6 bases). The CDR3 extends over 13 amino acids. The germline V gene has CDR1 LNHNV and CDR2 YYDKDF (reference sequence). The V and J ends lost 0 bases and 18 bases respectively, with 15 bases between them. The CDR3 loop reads CATSRDEQGFPHF. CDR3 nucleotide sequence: TGTGCCACCAGCAGAGACGAACAGGGTTTTCCCCACTTT.

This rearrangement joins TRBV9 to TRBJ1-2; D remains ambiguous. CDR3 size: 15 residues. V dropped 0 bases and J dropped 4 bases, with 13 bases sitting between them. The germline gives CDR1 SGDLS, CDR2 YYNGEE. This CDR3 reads CASSVEARGSYGYTF. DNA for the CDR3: TGTGCCAGCAGCGTAGAGGCCAGAGGGAGCTATGGCTACACCTTC.

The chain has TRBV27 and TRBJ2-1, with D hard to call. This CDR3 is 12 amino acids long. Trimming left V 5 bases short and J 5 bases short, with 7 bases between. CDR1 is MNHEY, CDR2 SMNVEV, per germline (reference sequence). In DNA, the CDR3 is TGTGCCAGCAGTACCTTGAACAATGAGCAGTTCTTC. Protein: CASSTLNNEQFF.

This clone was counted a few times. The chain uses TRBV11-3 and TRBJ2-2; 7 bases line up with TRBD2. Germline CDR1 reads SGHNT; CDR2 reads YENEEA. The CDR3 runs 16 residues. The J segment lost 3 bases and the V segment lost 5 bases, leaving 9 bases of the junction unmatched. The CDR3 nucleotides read TGTGCCAGCAGCCCGGACGCTAGCGGACACACCGGGGAGCTGTTTTTT. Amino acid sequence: CASSPDASGHTGELFF.

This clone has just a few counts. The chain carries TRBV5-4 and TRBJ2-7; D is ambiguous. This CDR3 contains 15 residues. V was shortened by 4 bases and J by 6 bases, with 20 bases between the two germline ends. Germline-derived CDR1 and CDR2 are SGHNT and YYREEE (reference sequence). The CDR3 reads CASSAESEWESEQYF. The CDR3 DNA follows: TGTGCCAGCAGCGCCGAGTCAGAGTGGGAATCCGAGCAGTACTTC.

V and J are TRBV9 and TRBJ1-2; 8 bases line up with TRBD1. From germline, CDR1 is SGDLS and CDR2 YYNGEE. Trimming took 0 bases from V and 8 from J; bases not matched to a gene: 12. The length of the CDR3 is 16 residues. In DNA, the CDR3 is TGTGCCAGCAGCGTAGTGATCAATCGGGCAGGGGGCGGCTACACCTTC. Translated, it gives CASSVVINRAGGGYTF.

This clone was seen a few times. The CDR3 sequence is CASSYLPTDPSYF. CDR3 sequence (DNA): TGTGCCAGCAGTTACTTACCGACGGATCCTTCGTACTTC. The chain joins TRBV6-5 to TRBJ2-7, with D uncertain. V was shortened by 1 base and J by 12 bases, with 16 bases between the two germline ends. Germline V CDR1 and CDR2: MNHEY, SVGAGI. This CDR3 is 13 amino acids long.

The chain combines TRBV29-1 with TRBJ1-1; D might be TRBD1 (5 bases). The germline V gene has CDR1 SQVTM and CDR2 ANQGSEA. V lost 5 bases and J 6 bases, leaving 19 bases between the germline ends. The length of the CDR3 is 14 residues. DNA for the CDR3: TGCAGCGTTCCTCCACAGAAGTGGGGGTCTGAAGCTTTCTTT. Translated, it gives CSVPPQKWGSEAFF.

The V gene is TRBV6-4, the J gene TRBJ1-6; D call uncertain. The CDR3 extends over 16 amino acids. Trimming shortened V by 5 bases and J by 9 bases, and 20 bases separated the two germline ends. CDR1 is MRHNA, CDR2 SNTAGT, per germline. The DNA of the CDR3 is TGTGCCAGCAGTCCCGACGTGGGGATTAAGATTTCACCCCTCCACTTT. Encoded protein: CASSPDVGIKISPLHF.

CDR3 sequence: CASSSTERAEQFF. Written as DNA, the CDR3 is TGTGCCAGCAGTTCCACGGAAAGAGCGGAGCAGTTCTTC. This rearrangement joins TRBV6-5 to TRBJ2-1; no definite D call. The germline CDR1 and CDR2 sequences are MNHEY and SVGAGI. This CDR3 contains 13 residues. V lost 4 bases and J lost 10, with 14 bases in between.